This T cell receptor beta chain was captured by sequencing in a study of regulatory T cells in long-lasting Graves disease. This clonotype was recorded at least ten times. Antigen: not known. In building TCR beta libraries, iRepertoire HTBI primers were used together with Arm-PCR of CDR3 regions. MiXCR, run by TCRdb on the multiplex PCR reads, gives a single entry per CDR3 protein. The sample has roughly 350,000 distinct CDR3 sequences; around 15% are singletons. Specified time point: newly diagnosed GD, antithyroid drugs for less than 3 months. TCR sequences were obtained from RNA taken from PBMCs. Germline V gives CDR1 SGHVS, CDR2 FQNEAQ. Trimming removed 1 base at V and 2 bases at J, with 11 bases between. The CDR3 is 15 residues long. Broader study findings: Less diverse TCR repertoires were seen in persistent Graves' patients than in newly diagnosed ones.

The sample was also linked to a second study, of T cells in Graves' hyperthyroidism and ophthalmopathy. That source notes: Researchers defined stable Graves' hyperthyroidism as no ophthalmopathy progression within 18 months.

The sequencing used peripheral blood mononuclear cells (PBMCs), collected at new diagnosis, from a patient treated with antithyroid drugs. The chain combines TRBV7-8 with TRBJ2-5; tentative D call: TRBD2 (5 bases). The receptor's source is a woman younger than 35 with Graves disease. The CDR3 region is CASSLEALGQETQYF. The CDR3 DNA sequence: TGTGCCAGCAGCTTAGAAGCACTAGGGCAAGAGACCCAGTACTTC. Full variable domain (outside the CDR3, taken from reference TRBV7-8 and TRBJ2-5): GAGVSQSPRYKVAKRGQDVALRCDPISGHVSLFWYQQALGQGPEFLTYFQNEAQLDKSGLPSDRFFAERPEGSVSTLKIQRTQQEDSAVYLCASSLEALGQETQYFGPGTRLLVL.